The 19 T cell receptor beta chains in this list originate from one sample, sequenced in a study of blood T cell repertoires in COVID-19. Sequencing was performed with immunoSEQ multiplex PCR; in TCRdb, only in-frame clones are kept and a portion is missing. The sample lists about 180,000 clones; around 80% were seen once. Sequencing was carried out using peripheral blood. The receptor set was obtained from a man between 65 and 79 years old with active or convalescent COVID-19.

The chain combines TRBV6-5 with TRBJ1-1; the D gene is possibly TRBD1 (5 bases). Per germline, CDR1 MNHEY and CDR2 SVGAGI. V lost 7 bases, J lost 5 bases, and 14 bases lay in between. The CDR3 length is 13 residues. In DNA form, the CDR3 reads TGTGCCAGCAAGGAAAGGGGTGAAACTGAAGCTTTCTTT. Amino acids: CASKERGETEAFF.

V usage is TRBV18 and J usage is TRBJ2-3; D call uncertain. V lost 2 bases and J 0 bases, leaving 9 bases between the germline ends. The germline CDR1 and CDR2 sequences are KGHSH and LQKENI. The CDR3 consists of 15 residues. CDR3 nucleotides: TGTGCCAGCTCACCATTTGGCTCCAGCACAGATACGCAGTATTTT. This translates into CASSPFGSSTDTQYF.

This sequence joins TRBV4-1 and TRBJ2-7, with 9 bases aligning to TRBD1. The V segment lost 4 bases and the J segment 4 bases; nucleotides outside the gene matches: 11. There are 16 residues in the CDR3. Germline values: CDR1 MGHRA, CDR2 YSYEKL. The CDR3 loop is CASSLAVGTGTYEQYF. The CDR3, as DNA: TGCGCCAGCAGCCTTGCCGTCGGGACAGGGACGTACGAGCAGTACTTC.

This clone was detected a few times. In DNA, the CDR3 is TGTGCCAGCAGCCTAACAGGGTATCAGCCCCAGCATTTT. This gives the protein CASSLTGYQPQHF. V gene TRBV9 combines with J gene TRBJ1-5; TRBD1 is a possible D gene (6 bases). The CDR3 totals 13 residues. V gave up 4 bases and J gave up 5 bases, with 10 bases separating them. Germline V gives CDR1 SGDLS, CDR2 YYNGEE.

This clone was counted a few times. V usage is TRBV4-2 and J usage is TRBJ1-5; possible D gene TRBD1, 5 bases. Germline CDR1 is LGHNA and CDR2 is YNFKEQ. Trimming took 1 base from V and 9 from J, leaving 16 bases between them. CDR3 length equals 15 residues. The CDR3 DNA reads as TGTGCCAGCAGCCAAGGGACACTTTCCGGATCGCCCCAGCATTTT. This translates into CASSQGTLSGSPQHF.

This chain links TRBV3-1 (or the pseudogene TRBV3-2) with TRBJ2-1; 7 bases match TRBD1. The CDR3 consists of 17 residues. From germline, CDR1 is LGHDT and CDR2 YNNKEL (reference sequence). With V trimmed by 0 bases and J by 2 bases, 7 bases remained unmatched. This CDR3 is CASSQDEGDRAYNEQFF. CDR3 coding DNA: TGTGCCAGCAGCCAAGATGAGGGGGACAGAGCCTACAATGAGCAGTTCTTC.

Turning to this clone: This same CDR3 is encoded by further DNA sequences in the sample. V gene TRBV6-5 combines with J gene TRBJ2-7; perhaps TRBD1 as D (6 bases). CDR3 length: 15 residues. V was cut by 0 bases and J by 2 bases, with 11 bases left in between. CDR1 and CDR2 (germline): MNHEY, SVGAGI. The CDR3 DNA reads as TGTGCCAGCAGTTACTCAGCAGGGGATGCCTACGAGCAGTACTTC. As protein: CASSYSAGDAYEQYF.

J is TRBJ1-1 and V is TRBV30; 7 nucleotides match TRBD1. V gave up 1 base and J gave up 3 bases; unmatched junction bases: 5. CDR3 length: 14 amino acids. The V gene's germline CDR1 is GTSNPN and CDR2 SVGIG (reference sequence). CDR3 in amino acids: CAWSGTTGDTEAFF. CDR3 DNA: TGTGCCTGGAGTGGCACAACAGGGGACACTGAAGCTTTCTTT.

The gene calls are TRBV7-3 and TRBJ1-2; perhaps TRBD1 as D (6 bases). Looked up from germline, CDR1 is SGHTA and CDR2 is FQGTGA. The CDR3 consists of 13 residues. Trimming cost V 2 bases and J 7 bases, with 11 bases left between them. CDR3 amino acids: CASSLEAGVGYTF. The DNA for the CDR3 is TGTGCCAGCAGCTTAGAGGCAGGGGTTGGCTACACCTTC.

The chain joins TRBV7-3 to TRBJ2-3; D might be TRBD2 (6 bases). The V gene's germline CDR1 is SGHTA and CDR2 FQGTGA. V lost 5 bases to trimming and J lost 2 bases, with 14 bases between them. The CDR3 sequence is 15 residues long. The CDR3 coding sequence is TGTGCCAGCAGCGAAGGGACTGCCGACACAGATACGCAGTATTTT. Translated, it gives CASSEGTADTDTQYF.

CDR3 loop: CASSPRTGKGLSTDTQYF. In DNA, the CDR3 is TGTGCCAGCAGCCCCAGGACAGGGAAGGGTTTATCCACAGATACGCAGTATTTT. This rearrangement joins TRBV7-8 to TRBJ2-3; TRBD1 aligns across 8 bases. Per the germline V gene, CDR1 is SGHVS and CDR2 is FQNEAQ. With V trimmed by 5 bases and J by 2 bases, 15 bases remained unmatched. CDR3 length equals 18 residues.

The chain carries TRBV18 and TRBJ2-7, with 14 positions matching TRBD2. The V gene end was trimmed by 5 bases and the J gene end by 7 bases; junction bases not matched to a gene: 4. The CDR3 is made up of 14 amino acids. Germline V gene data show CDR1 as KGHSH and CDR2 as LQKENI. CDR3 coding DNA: TGTGCCAGCTCAGCGGGACTAGCGGGAGTTGAGCAGTACTTC. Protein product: CASSAGLAGVEQYF.

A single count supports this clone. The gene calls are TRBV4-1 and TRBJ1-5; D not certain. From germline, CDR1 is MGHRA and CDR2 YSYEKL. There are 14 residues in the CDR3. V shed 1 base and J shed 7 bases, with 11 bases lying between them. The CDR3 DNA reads TGCGCCAGCAGCCAAGCCTTCGGTTTACAGCCCCAGCATTTT. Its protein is CASSQAFGLQPQHF.

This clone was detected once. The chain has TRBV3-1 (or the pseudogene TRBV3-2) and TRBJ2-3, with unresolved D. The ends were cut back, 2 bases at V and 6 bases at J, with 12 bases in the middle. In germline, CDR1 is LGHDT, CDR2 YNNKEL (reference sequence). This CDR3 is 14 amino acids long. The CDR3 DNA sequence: TGTGCCAGCAGCCAACGGCAGGTCTGGGATACGCAGTATTTT. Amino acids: CASSQRQVWDTQYF.

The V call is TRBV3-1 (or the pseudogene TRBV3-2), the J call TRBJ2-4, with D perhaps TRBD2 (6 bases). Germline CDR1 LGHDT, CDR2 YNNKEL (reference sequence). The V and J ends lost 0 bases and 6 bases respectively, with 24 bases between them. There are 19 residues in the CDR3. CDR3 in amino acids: CASSQDLDYGSDSPNIQYF. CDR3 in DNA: TGTGCCAGCAGCCAAGATCTTGACTACGGGAGTGATTCTCCAAACATTCAGTACTTC.

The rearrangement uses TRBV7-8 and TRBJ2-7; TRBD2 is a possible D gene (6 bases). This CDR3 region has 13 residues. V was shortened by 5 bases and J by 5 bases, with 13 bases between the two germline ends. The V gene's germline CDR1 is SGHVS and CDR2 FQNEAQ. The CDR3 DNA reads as TGTGCCAGCAGCCCCGGGAGATCCGACGAGCAGTACTTC. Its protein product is CASSPGRSDEQYF.

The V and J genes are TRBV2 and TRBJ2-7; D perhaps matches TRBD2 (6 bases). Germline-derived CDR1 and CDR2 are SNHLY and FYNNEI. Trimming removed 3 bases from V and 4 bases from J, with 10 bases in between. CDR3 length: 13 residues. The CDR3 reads CASSEGGWYEQYF. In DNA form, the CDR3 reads TGTGCCAGCAGTGAGGGAGGTTGGTACGAGCAGTACTTC.

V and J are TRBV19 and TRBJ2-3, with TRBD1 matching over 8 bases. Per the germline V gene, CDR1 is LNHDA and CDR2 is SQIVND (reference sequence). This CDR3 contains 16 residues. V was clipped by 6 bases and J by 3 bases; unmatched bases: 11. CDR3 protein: CASRRRGQGVTDTQYF. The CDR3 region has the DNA TGTGCCAGTAGACGACGAGGACAGGGCGTGACAGATACGCAGTATTTT.

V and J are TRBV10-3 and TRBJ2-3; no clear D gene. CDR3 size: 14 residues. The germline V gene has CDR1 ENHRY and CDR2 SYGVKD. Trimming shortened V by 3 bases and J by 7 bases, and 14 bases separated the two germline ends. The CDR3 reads CAISESTRTYTQYF. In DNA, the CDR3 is TGTGCCATCAGTGAATCGACTCGCACCTATACGCAGTATTTT.